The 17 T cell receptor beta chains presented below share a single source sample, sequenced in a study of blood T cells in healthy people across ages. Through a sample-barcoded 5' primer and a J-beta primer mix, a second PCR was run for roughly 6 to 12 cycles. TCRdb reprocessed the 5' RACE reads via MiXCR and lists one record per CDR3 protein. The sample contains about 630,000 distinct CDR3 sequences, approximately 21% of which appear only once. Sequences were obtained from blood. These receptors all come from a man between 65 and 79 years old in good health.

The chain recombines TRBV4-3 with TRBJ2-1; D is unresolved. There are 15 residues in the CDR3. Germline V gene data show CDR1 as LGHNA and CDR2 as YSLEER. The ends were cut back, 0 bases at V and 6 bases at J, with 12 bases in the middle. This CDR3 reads CASSQDGRQFNEQFF. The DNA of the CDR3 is TGCGCCAGCAGCCAAGATGGTAGGCAGTTCAATGAGCAGTTCTTC.

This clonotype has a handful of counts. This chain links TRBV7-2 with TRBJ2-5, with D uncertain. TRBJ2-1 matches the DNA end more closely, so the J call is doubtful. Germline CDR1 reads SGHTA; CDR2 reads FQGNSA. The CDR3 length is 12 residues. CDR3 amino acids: CASSPYSGEQFF. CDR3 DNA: TGTGCCAGCAGCCCATATTCGGGTGAGCAGTTCTTC.

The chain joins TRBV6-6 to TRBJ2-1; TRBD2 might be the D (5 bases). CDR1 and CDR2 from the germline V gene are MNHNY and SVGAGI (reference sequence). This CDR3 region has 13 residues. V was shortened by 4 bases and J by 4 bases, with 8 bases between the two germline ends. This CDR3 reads CASSWERYNEQFF. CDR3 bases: TGTGCCAGCAGTTGGGAGCGGTACAATGAGCAGTTCTTC.

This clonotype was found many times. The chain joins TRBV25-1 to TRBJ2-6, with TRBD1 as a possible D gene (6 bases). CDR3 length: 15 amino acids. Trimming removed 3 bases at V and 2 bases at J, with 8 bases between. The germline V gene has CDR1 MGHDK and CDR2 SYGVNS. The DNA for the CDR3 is TGTGCCAGCAGTGACAAGGGGGCTGGGGCCAACGTCCTGACTTTC. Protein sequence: CASSDKGAGANVLTF.

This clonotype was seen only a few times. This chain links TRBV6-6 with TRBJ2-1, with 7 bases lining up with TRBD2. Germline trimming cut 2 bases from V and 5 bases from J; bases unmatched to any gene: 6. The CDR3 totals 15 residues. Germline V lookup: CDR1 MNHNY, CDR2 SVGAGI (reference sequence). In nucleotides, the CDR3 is TGTGCCAGCAGTTACGTGGGGGAGGGAAACAATGAGCAGTTCTTC. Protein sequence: CASSYVGEGNNEQFF.

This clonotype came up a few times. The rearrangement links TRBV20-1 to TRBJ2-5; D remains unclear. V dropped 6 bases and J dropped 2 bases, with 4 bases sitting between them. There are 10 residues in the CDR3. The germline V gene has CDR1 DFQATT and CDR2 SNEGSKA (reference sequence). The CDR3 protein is CSALQETQYF. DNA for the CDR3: TGCAGTGCCCTTCAAGAGACCCAGTACTTC.

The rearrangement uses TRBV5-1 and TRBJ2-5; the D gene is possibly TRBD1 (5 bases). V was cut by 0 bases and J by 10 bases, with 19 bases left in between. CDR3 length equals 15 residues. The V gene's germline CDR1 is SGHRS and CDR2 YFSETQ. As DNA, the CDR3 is TGCGCCAGCAGCTTGGACGCGACAGCTTCCTACGACCAGTACTTC. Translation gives CASSLDATASYDQYF.

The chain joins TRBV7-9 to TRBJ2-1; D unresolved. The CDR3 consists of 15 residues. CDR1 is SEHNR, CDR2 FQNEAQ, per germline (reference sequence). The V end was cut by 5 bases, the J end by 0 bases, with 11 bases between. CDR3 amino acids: CASSTKGSSYNEQFF. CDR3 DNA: TGTGCCAGCAGCACTAAGGGCAGCTCCTACAATGAGCAGTTCTTC. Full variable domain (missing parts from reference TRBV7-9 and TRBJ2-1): DTGVSQNPRHKITKRGQNVTFRCDPISEHNRLYWYRQTLGQGPEFLTYFQNEAQLEKSRLLSDRFSAERPKGSFSTLEIQRTEQGDSAMYLCASSTKGSSYNEQFFGPGTRLTVL.

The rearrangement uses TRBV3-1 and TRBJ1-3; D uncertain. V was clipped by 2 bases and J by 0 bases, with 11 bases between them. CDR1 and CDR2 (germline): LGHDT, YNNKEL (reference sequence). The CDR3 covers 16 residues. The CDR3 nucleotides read TGTGCCAGCAGCCAAATCCCGGCCAACTCTGGAAACACCATATATTTT. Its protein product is CASSQIPANSGNTIYF.

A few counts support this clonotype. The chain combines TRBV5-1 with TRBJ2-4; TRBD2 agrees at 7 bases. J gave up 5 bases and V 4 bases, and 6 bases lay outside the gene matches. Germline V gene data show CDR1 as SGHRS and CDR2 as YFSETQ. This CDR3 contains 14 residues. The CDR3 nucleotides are TGCGCCAGCAGCGGGGGACTATCCGAAAACATTCAGTACTTC. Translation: CASSGGLSENIQYF.

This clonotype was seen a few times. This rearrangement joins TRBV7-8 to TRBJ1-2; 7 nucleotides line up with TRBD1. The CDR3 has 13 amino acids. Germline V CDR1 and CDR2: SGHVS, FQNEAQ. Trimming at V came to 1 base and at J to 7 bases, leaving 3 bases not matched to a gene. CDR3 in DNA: TGTGCCAGCAGCTTAGACAGGGGTTTTGGCTACACCTTC. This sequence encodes CASSLDRGFGYTF.

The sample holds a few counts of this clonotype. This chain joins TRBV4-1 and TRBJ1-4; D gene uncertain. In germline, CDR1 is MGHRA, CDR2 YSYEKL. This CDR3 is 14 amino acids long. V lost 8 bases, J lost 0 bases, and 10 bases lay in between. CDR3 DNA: TGCGCCAGCGGCATGCATGCAACTAATGAAAAACTGTTTTTT. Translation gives CASGMHATNEKLFF.

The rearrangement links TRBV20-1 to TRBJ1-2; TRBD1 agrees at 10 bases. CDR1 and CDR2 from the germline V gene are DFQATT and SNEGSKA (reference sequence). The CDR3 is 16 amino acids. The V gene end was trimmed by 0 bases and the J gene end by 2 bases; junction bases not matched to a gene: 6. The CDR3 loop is CSARDWGDRGNYGYTF. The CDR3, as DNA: TGCAGTGCTAGAGATTGGGGGGACAGGGGCAACTATGGCTACACCTTC.

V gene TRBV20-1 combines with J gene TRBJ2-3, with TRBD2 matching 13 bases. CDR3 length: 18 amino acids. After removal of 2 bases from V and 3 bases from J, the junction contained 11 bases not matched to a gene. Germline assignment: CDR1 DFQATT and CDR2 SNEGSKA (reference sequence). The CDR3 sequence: CSARLGLAGVGLTDTQYF. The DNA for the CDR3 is TGCAGTGCTAGACTTGGACTAGCGGGAGTAGGGTTGACAGATACGCAGTATTTT.

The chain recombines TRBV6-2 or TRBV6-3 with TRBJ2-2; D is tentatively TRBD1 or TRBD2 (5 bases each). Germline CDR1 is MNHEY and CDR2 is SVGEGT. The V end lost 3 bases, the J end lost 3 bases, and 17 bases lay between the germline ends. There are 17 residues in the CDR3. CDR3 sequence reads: CASSYSYGTLDTGELFF. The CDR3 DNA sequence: TGTGCCAGCAGTTATTCTTACGGGACCCTTGACACCGGGGAGCTGTTTTTT.

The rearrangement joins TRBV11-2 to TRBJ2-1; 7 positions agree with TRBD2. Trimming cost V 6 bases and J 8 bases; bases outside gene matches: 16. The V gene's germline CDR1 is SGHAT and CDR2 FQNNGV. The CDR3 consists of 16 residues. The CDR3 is CASSQGLVGRNDEQFF. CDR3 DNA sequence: TGTGCCAGCAGTCAAGGCCTTGTCGGGAGGAACGATGAGCAGTTCTTC.

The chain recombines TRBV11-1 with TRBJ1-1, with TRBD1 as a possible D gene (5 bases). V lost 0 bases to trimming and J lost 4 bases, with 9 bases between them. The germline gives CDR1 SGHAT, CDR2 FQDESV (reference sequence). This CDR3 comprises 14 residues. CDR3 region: CASSLAGAATEAFF. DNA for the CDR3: TGTGCCAGCAGCTTAGCAGGGGCGGCCACTGAAGCTTTCTTT. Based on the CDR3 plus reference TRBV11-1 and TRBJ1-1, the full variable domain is EAEVAQSPRYKITEKSQAVAFWCDPISGHATLYWYRQILGQGPELLVQFQDESVVDDSQLPKDRFSAERLKGVDSTLKIQPAELGDSAMYLCASSLAGAATEAFFGQGTRLTVV.